This TCR beta chain comes out of a study of cytomegalovirus exposure and HLA in healthy donors. Whole-study context: One earlier analysis, a look at 180 million or so T cells, found approximately 120 million unique TCR beta sequences.

Of note for this clone: As yet, its antigen is unknown.

Germline values: CDR1 SGHKS, CDR2 YYEKEE (reference sequence). The CDR3 is made up of 14 amino acids. The V and J ends lost 0 bases and 4 bases respectively, with 9 bases between them. Vbeta (60) and Jbeta (13) primers were used in the PCR. Original processing notes: A follow-up analysis tallied around 80 million unique TCR beta chains, roughly 11 million shared. Only in-frame clones appear in the TCRdb table, and some are missing; sequencing was by immunoSEQ multiplex PCR. That table supplies the V and J calls and clone size; D and trimming were determined from the DNA. The sample yields 100,000 to 150,000 clones, approximately 80% seen once. Study-wide results and caveats: Per a later analysis, 18,000 or so TCR beta sequences showed association with HLA alleles at 0.05 false discovery rate.

Material for sequencing was PBMCs. The clonotype comes from a man between 18 and 35 years old in good health and CMV-seropositive. The chain recombines TRBV5-5 with TRBJ2-3; possible D gene TRBD2, 6 bases. This CDR3 reads CASSLAGGADTQYF. Written as DNA, the CDR3 is TGTGCCAGCAGCTTGGCCGGGGGTGCAGATACGCAGTATTTT.